The next 19 T cell receptor beta chains were all read from a single sample in a study of shared T cell receptors in the human thymus. Method: immunoSEQ multiplex PCR; TCRdb's copy keeps in-frame clones and lacks some. Of 650,000 to 950,000 clones in the sample, roughly 85% were seen once. This sample also belongs to another study, concerning human thymus T cells.

The sequenced material came from thymocytes. Receptors originate from a girl in the first two years of life with a congenital heart defect.

V and J are TRBV6-6 and TRBJ2-7; D is undetermined. CDR1 MNHNY and CDR2 SVGAGI come from the germline V gene (reference sequence). The CDR3 spans 12 residues. V lost 6 bases and J 3 bases, leaving 9 bases between the germline ends. This chain's CDR3 is CASSPVFYEQYF. CDR3 nucleotide sequence: TGTGCCAGCAGCCCCGTCTTCTACGAGCAGTACTTC.

The chain carries TRBV19 and TRBJ1-3; D ambiguous. This CDR3 is 16 amino acids long. CDR1 and CDR2 from the germline V gene are LNHDA and SQIVND (reference sequence). Trimming took off 2 bases at V and 0 bases at J, with 11 bases between the two ends. This chain's CDR3 is CASSIKGESSGNTIYF. The CDR3 nucleotides are TGTGCCAGTAGTATAAAAGGAGAAAGCTCTGGAAACACCATATATTTT.

This sequence joins TRBV27 and TRBJ1-5, with D possibly being TRBD1 (5 bases). V was trimmed by 1 base and J by 3 bases, leaving 10 bases between them. The germline V gene has CDR1 MNHEY and CDR2 SMNVEV (reference sequence). The CDR3 loop spans 15 amino acids. The CDR3 loop is CASSLWGTSNQPQHF. CDR3 DNA sequence: TGTGCCAGCAGTTTATGGGGGACTTCCAATCAGCCCCAGCATTTT.

The chain uses TRBV5-8 and TRBJ2-7; 7 nucleotides agree with TRBD2. Germline V gene data show CDR1 as SGHTS and CDR2 as YDEGEE. The CDR3 sequence is 15 residues long. J was trimmed by 0 bases and V by 3 bases; bases with no gene match: 6. CDR3 in amino acids: CASSWLSGDSYEQYF. The CDR3 nucleotides read TGTGCCAGCAGCTGGTTGAGCGGGGACTCCTACGAGCAGTACTTC.

The V call is TRBV9, the J call TRBJ1-6; perhaps TRBD1 as D (6 bases). With 3 bases removed from V and 7 bases from J, the gap between germline ends came to 14 bases. The CDR3 totals 15 residues. Looked up from germline, CDR1 is SGDLS and CDR2 is YYNGEE. Written as DNA, the CDR3 is TGTGCCAGCAGCGGGTTACAGGGTCCAAATTCACCCCTCCACTTT. Its translation: CASSGLQGPNSPLHF. Using reference TRBV9 and TRBJ1-6 for the parts outside the CDR3, the full variable domain is DSGVTQTPKHLITATGQRVTLRCSPRSGDLSVYWYQQSLDQGLQFLIQYYNGEERAKGNILERFSAQQFPDLHSELNLSSLELGDSALYFCASSGLQGPNSPLHFGNGTRLTVT.

This CDR3 is CASSRQGLIVIDTQYF. The CDR3 region has the DNA TGTGCCAGCAGCCGACAGGGATTAATAGTAATAGATACGCAGTATTTT. The J gene is TRBJ2-3, the V gene TRBV6-4, with 7 bases fitting TRBD1. Germline-derived CDR1 and CDR2 are MRHNA and SNTAGT. V lost 6 bases, J lost 5 bases, and 14 bases stayed unmatched. The CDR3 extends over 16 amino acids.

This rearrangement joins TRBV7-2 to TRBJ1-6; 8 bases map to TRBD1. Looked up from germline, CDR1 is SGHTA and CDR2 is FQGNSA. The V and J ends lost 5 bases and 7 bases, in that order; junction bases with no gene match: 7. The CDR3 covers 15 residues. For the CDR3, the DNA is TGTGCCAGCAGCGGCCGGACAGGGAGAAATTCACCCCTCCACTTT. This sequence encodes CASSGRTGRNSPLHF. The full variable domain, in which reference TRBV7-2 and TRBJ1-6 provide the parts outside the CDR3, is GAGVSQSPSNKVTEKGKDVELRCDPISGHTALYWYRQSLGQGLEFLIYFQGNSAPDKSGLPSDRFSAERTGGSVSTLTIQRTQQEDSAVYLCASSGRTGRNSPLHFGNGTRLTVT.

This chain uses TRBV7-9 with TRBJ2-7, with 8 positions matching TRBD1. CDR1 and CDR2 (germline): SEHNR, FQNEAQ (reference sequence). There are 12 residues in the CDR3. The V and J ends lost 5 bases and 6 bases, in that order; junction bases with no gene match: 3. The CDR3 DNA reads TGTGCCAGCAGCAAAACAGGGGGCGAGCAGTACTTC. This gives the protein CASSKTGGEQYF. Based on the CDR3 plus reference TRBV7-9 and TRBJ2-7, the full variable domain is DTGVSQNPRHKITKRGQNVTFRCDPISEHNRLYWYRQTLGQGPEFLTYFQNEAQLEKSRLLSDRFSAERPKGSFSTLEIQRTEQGDSAMYLCASSKTGGEQYFGPGTRLTVT.

This chain uses TRBV27 with TRBJ1-1; 8 positions agree with TRBD1. The J segment lost 4 bases and the V segment lost 5 bases, leaving 9 bases of the junction unmatched. This CDR3 has 15 residues. Germline V gene data show CDR1 as MNHEY and CDR2 as SMNVEV (reference sequence). The CDR3 here is CASSHDRGAGTEAFF. The CDR3 DNA reads TGTGCCAGCAGTCATGACAGGGGCGCGGGCACTGAAGCTTTCTTT.

The chain recombines TRBV19 with TRBJ1-3; perhaps TRBD1 as D (6 bases). V gave up 1 base and J gave up 1 base, with 11 bases separating them. Germline loops: CDR1 LNHDA, CDR2 SQIVND (reference sequence). The CDR3 is 16 residues long. The CDR3 spells CASSIATGCSGNTIYF. The CDR3 DNA follows: TGTGCCAGTAGTATAGCTACAGGGTGTTCTGGAAACACCATATATTTT.

The gene calls are TRBV14 and TRBJ2-1; no clear D gene. The V end was cut by 1 base, the J end by 5 bases, with 9 bases between. The CDR3 totals 14 residues. CDR1 and CDR2 from the germline V gene are SGHDN and FVKESK. CDR3 nucleotide sequence: TGTGCCAGCAGCCAAGGTCGGAGCAACAATGAGCAGTTCTTC. Protein sequence: CASSQGRSNNEQFF.

V gene TRBV5-5 combines with J gene TRBJ2-4; 11 bases map to TRBD2. The CDR3 consists of 17 residues. Germline V gene lookup returns CDR1 SGHKS and CDR2 YYEKEE (reference sequence). V lost 3 bases and J lost 2; bases outside the gene matches: 7. CDR3 DNA: TGTGCCAGCAGCTCGGGACTAGCGGAGGTAACCAAAAACATTCAGTACTTC. Encoded protein: CASSSGLAEVTKNIQYF. Filled out from reference TRBV5-5 and TRBJ2-4, the complete variable domain reads DAGVTQSPTHLIKTRGQQVTLRCSPISGHKSVSWYQQVLGQGPQFIFQYYEKEERGRGNFPDRFSARQFPNYSSELNVNALLLGDSALYLCASSSGLAEVTKNIQYFGAGTRLSVL.

The chain recombines TRBV7-2 with TRBJ2-3; possible D gene TRBD1, 6 bases. With 5 bases removed from V and 0 bases from J, the gap between germline ends came to 9 bases. Germline lookup yields CDR1 SGHTA and CDR2 FQGNSA. CDR3 length equals 14 residues. The CDR3 nucleotides read TGTGCCAGCAGCGACAGGACTAGCACAGATACGCAGTATTTT. This translates into CASSDRTSTDTQYF.

This chain joins TRBV20-1 and TRBJ1-1; D gene uncertain. The length of the CDR3 is 11 residues. Trimming stripped 0 bases from V and 7 bases from J, with 6 bases between. Germline V gene data show CDR1 as DFQATT and CDR2 as SNEGSKA (reference sequence). CDR3 loop: CSARDKLEAFF. DNA of the CDR3: TGCAGTGCTAGAGACAAACTTGAAGCTTTCTTT.

A single count supports this clone. The chain recombines TRBV4-2 with TRBJ2-5, with D maybe TRBD1 (6 bases). The germline V gene encodes CDR1 LGHNA and CDR2 YNFKEQ. V lost 3 bases and J lost 5, with 13 bases in between. The CDR3 totals 14 residues. CDR3 in amino acids: CASSHPDSKETQYF. In DNA form, the CDR3 reads TGTGCCAGCAGCCACCCGGACAGTAAGGAGACCCAGTACTTC.

The rearrangement links TRBV7-6 to TRBJ1-1; possible D gene TRBD1, 5 bases. The V gene lost 1 base and the J gene lost 0 bases, with 12 bases spanning the gap. This CDR3 comprises 16 residues. The germline V gene has CDR1 SGHVS and CDR2 FNYEAQ. CDR3: CASSLEVAGLNTEAFF. The DNA of the CDR3 is TGTGCCAGCAGCTTAGAGGTTGCAGGGTTGAACACTGAAGCTTTCTTT.

The gene calls are TRBV2 and TRBJ2-5; D unclear. This CDR3 has 14 residues. V dropped 4 bases and J dropped 5 bases, with 14 bases sitting between them. Per the germline V gene, CDR1 is SNHLY and CDR2 is FYNNEI. In DNA form, the CDR3 reads TGTGCCAGCAGTGGTTTGAGGCGGCGGGAGACCCAGTACTTC. This encodes CASSGLRRRETQYF.

The V gene is TRBV19, the J gene TRBJ2-1; maybe TRBD2 (6 bases). The V and J ends lost 3 bases and 5 bases respectively, with 14 bases between them. Germline V gene lookup returns CDR1 LNHDA and CDR2 SQIVND (reference sequence). CDR3 length: 15 amino acids. The CDR3 DNA sequence: TGTGCCAGTAGTATCATGGGACTGGCCCACAATGAGCAGTTCTTC. Translated: CASSIMGLAHNEQFF.

The chain uses TRBV30 and TRBJ1-6; no firm D call. CDR1 is GTSNPN and CDR2 is SVGIG in the germline V gene (reference sequence). This CDR3 spans 13 amino acids. The germline V and J ends were trimmed by 1 base and 9 bases, with 10 bases remaining between them. The CDR3 DNA follows: TGTGCCTGGAGTGGGCGGTCAGCTTCACCCCTCCACTTT. Its translation is CAWSGRSASPLHF.